Sequencing of this TCR beta chain was carried out in a study of response to subunit inactivated influenza vaccine. Study findings and constraints: Every seasonal influenza vaccination brings in few new T cells, the authors suggested.

TCRdb independently ran MiXCR on the RT-PCR reads; one entry per CDR3 protein. Of 650,000 to 700,000 distinct CDR3 sequences detected, around 16% appear once; the ten largest clones hold roughly 11%. This clonotype was detected only a few times. Its target is not known. V gave up 6 bases and J gave up 0 bases; unmatched junction bases: 5. There are 15 residues in the CDR3. CDR1 and CDR2 from the germline V gene are SGHTA and FQGNSA. The sample in question was PBMCs from blood, obtained roughly 13 days after vaccination. The genes are TRBV7-2 and TRBJ1-1, with 9 bases that match TRBD1. This receptor was identified in a man between 50 and 59 years old who received an inactivated influenza vaccine. This CDR3 reads CASRLDRGMNTEAFF. For the CDR3, the DNA is TGTGCCAGCAGGCTGGACAGGGGTATGAACACTGAAGCTTTCTTT.